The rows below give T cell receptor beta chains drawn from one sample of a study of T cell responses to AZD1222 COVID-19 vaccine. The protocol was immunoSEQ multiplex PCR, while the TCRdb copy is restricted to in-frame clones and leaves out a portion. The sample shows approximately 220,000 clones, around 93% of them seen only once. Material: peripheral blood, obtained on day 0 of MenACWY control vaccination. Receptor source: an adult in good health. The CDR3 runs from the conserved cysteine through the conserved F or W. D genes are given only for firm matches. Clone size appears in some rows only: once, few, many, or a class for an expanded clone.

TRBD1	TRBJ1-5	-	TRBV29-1	CSARTGDQPQHF	TGCAGCGCCCGGACAGGTGACCAGCCCCAGCATTTT
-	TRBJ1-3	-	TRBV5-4	CASSLQQPNSGNTIYF	TGTGCCAGCAGCTTGCAACAGCCTAACTCTGGAAACACCATATATTTT
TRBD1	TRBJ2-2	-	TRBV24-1	CATSERQGNMVTGELFF	TGTGCCACCAGTGAGCGACAGGGGAATATGGTCACCGGGGAGCTGTTTTTT
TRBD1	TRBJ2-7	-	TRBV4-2	CASSTPGQGLPGQYF	TGTGCCAGCAGCACACCGGGACAGGGATTACCAGGGCAGTACTTC
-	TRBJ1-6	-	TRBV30	CAWSVRFRQGGVSPLHF	TGTGCCTGGAGTGTACGCTTCCGGCAGGGAGGGGTTTCACCCCTCCACTTT
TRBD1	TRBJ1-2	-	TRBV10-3	CAIREGGGYYGYTF	TGTGCCATCAGGGAGGGAGGGGGCTACTATGGCTACACCTTC
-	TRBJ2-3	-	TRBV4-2	CASSQEFGSTDTQYF	TGTGCCAGCAGCCAAGAATTCGGGAGCACAGATACGCAGTATTTT
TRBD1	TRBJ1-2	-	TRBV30	CAWRLRVQGLGGYTF	TGTGCCTGGAGGCTTCGAGTACAGGGGTTGGGTGGCTACACCTTC
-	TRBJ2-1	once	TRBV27	CASSLTISYNEQFF	TGTGCCAGCAGTTTAACGATATCCTACAATGAGCAGTTCTTC
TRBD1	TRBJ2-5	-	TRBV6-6	CASSFTGDETQYF	TGTGCCAGCAGTTTTACAGGGGACGAGACCCAGTACTTC
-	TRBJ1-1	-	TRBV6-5	CASLNFQGFAEAFF	TGTGCCAGCTTAAATTTCCAGGGGTTTGCTGAAGCTTTCTTT
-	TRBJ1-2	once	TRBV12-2	CASRSMGQGAWAPSNYGYTF	TGTGCAAGTCGCTCGATGGGACAAGGGGCCTGGGCCCCATCTAACTATGGCTACACCTTC
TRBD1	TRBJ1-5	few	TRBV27	CASSSQAGGVQPQHF	TGTGCCAGCAGTTCCCAGGCAGGGGGCGTTCAGCCCCAGCATTTT
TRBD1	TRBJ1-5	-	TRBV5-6	CASSLAGQGLNQPQHF	TGTGCCAGCAGCTTGGCGGGACAGGGGCTCAATCAGCCCCAGCATTTT
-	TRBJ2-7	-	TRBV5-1	CASRKDASSSYEQYF	TGCGCCAGCAGAAAGGACGCATCAAGCTCCTACGAGCAGTACTTC
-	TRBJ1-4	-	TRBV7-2	CASSTTGSGGVKLFF	TGTGCCAGCAGCACCACCGGGTCCGGTGGCGTAAAACTGTTTTTT
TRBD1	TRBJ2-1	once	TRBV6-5	CASSYRTGGNEQFF	TGTGCCAGCAGTTATCGGACAGGGGGGAATGAGCAGTTCTTC
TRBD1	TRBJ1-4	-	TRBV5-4	CASSLVSGQGTEKLFF	TGTGCCAGCAGCTTGGTTTCGGGACAGGGAACTGAAAAACTGTTTTTT
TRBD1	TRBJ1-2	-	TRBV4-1	CASSQDATGGRKTNGYTF	TGCGCCAGCAGCCAAGATGCGACAGGGGGGCGAAAAACAAATGGCTACACCTTC
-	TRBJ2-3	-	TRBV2	CASSTRVEADTQYF	TGTGCCAGCAGTACCCGTGTAGAGGCAGATACGCAGTATTTT
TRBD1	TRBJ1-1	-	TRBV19	CASSATGATEAFF	TGTGCCAGTAGCGCTACAGGGGCCACTGAAGCTTTCTTT
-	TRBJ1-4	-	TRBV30	CAWRMGANEKLFF	TGTGCCTGGAGAATGGGGGCAAATGAAAAACTGTTTTTT
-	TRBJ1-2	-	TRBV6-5	CASSSPGELSGYTF	TGTGCCAGCAGTTCCCCAGGGGAATTGAGTGGCTACACCTTC